Listed below are T cell receptor beta chains from one sample, sequenced in a study of blood T cell repertoires in COVID-19. Method: immunoSEQ multiplex PCR; TCRdb's copy keeps in-frame clones and lacks some. Among 9,100 or so clones listed, approximately 86% were seen once. The sample was peripheral blood. The receptors were gathered from a human donor with active COVID-19. The donor label of this sample is uncertain. The CDR3 runs from the conserved cysteine through the conserved F or W. The D gene is left open where the match is weak. Rows give clone size only sometimes, using once, few, many, or a class for an expanded clone.

V,size,D,length,J,DNA,CDR3
TRBV30,.,.,16,TRBJ1-3,TGTGCCAGAGCGGGGGCAGCGGGAAGCTCTGGAAACACCATATATTTT,CARAGAAGSSGNTIYF
TRBV11-3,.,.,13,TRBJ2-5,TGTGCCAGCAGCAGACAGCACCAAGAGACCCAGTACTTC,CASSRQHQETQYF
TRBV7-7,.,TRBD1,13,TRBJ2-1,TGTGCTAGCAGCTTGCACAGGGGGAATGAGCAGTTCTTC,CASSLHRGNEQFF
TRBV7-3,once,.,13,TRBJ2-2,TGTGCCAGCAGCTTAGGAGCCACCGGGGAGCTGTTTTTT,CASSLGATGELFF
TRBV7-6,.,.,16,TRBJ2-1,TGTGCCAGCAGCTACGCCCCTTGGGGCACCGACAATGAGCAGTTCTTC,CASSYAPWGTDNEQFF
TRBV4-1,.,.,15,TRBJ1-4,TGCGCCAGCAGCCAAGTCGGGGTTTCAAATGAAAAACTGTTTTTT,CASSQVGVSNEKLFF
TRBV2,.,.,14,TRBJ2-1,TGTGCCAGCAGGCCGGGACTTGGGTGGACGGAGCAGTTCTTC,CASRPGLGWTEQFF
TRBV3-1/TRBV3-2,.,TRBD1,15,TRBJ1-3,TGTGCCAGCAGCCAACGACAGGGATCCGGAAACACCATATATTTT,CASSQRQGSGNTIYF
TRBV25-1,.,.,14,TRBJ1-4,TGTGCCAGCAGTGAACAGGGAGGGAGTGAAAAACTGTTTTTT,CASSEQGGSEKLFF
TRBV5-1,.,.,20,TRBJ1-6,TGCGCCAGCAGCTTGACCTTTAGTCGAGGGCCGAGCTCCTATAATTCACCCCTCCACTTT,CASSLTFSRGPSSYNSPLHF
TRBV5-1,.,TRBD1,15,TRBJ2-2,TGCGCCAGCAGCCAGAGGGACAGCAACACCGGGGAGCTGTTTTTT,CASSQRDSNTGELFF
TRBV7-9,.,.,17,TRBJ1-5,TGTGCCAGCAGCTCGTCCGGGAGTACCTATAGCAATCAGCCCCAGCATTTT,CASSSSGSTYSNQPQHF
TRBV11-1,.,.,14,TRBJ2-2,TGTGCCAGCAGCCCGAGGAAAAACACCGGGGAGCTGTTTTTT,CASSPRKNTGELFF
TRBV10-3,.,.,14,TRBJ1-5,TGTGCCACCGCGAACGGTGCGGCCGTTGGGCCCCAGCATTTT,CATANGAAVGPQHF
TRBV28,once,TRBD1,14,TRBJ1-6,TGTGCCAGCAGTTTGACGACAGGGTCTTCACCCCTCCACTTT,CASSLTTGSSPLHF
TRBV15,.,.,14,TRBJ2-3,TGTGCCACCAGCGCCATGGCGGGGACTGATACGCAGTATTTT,CATSAMAGTDTQYF
TRBV18,.,TRBD1,11,TRBJ1-1,TGTGCCAGCCTCCAGGGGGGAGAAGCTTTCTTT,CASLQGGEAFF
TRBV7-9,.,TRBD1,18,TRBJ2-3,TGTGCCAGCCAAGCCCGGAGAAGGGACAGGGGACGCACAGATACGCAGTATTTT,CASQARRRDRGRTDTQYF
TRBV5-4,.,.,12,TRBJ2-1,TGTGCCAGCAGCTTACCCTATGGTGAGCAGTTCTTC,CASSLPYGEQFF
TRBV19,.,.,17,TRBJ2-1,TGTGCCAGTAGTATTTGGAGTAGCTGGGGGCCGGCTAACGAGCAGTTCTTC,CASSIWSSWGPANEQFF
TRBV6-1,.,.,16,TRBJ2-7,TGTGCCAGCAGTGAACGGGACACTCGGGCTAGTTGGGAGCAGTACTTC,CASSERDTRASWEQYF
TRBV28,.,TRBD2,16,TRBJ2-7,TGTGCCAGCAGTTTAGTCGCTAGCGGGGCCACCTACGAGCAGTACTTC,CASSLVASGATYEQYF
TRBV28,.,TRBD1,15,TRBJ1-5,TGTGCCAGCAGTTTAGACAGGGGGAGCAATCAGCCCCAGCATTTT,CASSLDRGSNQPQHF
TRBV9,.,TRBD1,16,TRBJ2-7,TGTGCCAGCAGCGTAGGGTCCCGGGACAGGGTCGGCGAGCAGTACTTC,CASSVGSRDRVGEQYF
TRBV7-9,once,TRBD1,18,TRBJ2-6,TGTGCCAGCAGCTTAGTTCGCAGGGGGCAACCTGGGGCCAACGTCCTGACTTTC,CASSLVRRGQPGANVLTF
TRBV27,.,TRBD1,14,TRBJ2-1,TGTGCCAGCAGTTGGGACAGGGCGGTCAATGAGCAGTTCTTC,CASSWDRAVNEQFF
TRBV5-1,.,TRBD2,11,TRBJ2-1,TGCGCCAGCGGGAGGGCAAATGAGCAGTTCTTC,CASGRANEQFF
TRBV5-1,.,TRBD1,14,TRBJ1-1,TGCGCCAGCAGCAGCGGGACAGGGGTCACTGAAGCTTTCTTT,CASSSGTGVTEAFF
TRBV28,few,TRBD1,15,TRBJ1-5,TGTGCCAGCAGTCTGGACAGGGGCGAATATCAGCCCCAGCATTTT,CASSLDRGEYQPQHF
TRBV4-3,.,.,17,TRBJ2-1,TGCGCCAGCAGCCAAGATCGGGTCCATAGCTCCTACAATGAGCAGTTCTTC,CASSQDRVHSSYNEQFF
TRBV6-1,.,TRBD2,20,TRBJ2-1,TGTGCCAGCAGTGAAGTGGGGGGAGCGGGGGGCCTCCACTCCTACAATGAGCAGTTCTTC,CASSEVGGAGGLHSYNEQFF
TRBV24-1,.,.,16,TRBJ2-5,TGTGCCACCAGTGATCCCACACAGATACCCCAAGAGACCCAGTACTTC,CATSDPTQIPQETQYF
TRBV10-2,.,.,14,TRBJ1-2,TGCGCCAGCAGTGACTTCTCAGGGAACTATGGCTACACCTTC,CASSDFSGNYGYTF
TRBV7-2,.,TRBD1,15,TRBJ2-4,TGTGCCAGCAGCTTCCGACAGGGATTCAAAAACATTCAGTACTTC,CASSFRQGFKNIQYF
TRBV5-1,.,.,13,TRBJ1-2,TGCGCCAGCAGCTCAGGACAGCTCTATGGCTACACCTTC,CASSSGQLYGYTF
TRBV19,.,.,11,TRBJ1-2,TGTGCCAGTAGTACCTACGATGGCTACACCTTC,CASSTYDGYTF
TRBV3-1/TRBV3-2,.,TRBD2,16,TRBJ2-3,TGTGCCAGCAGCGGAGGGACTAGCGGGGGGGCAGATACGCAGTATTTT,CASSGGTSGGADTQYF
TRBV29-1,.,.,10,TRBJ1-2,TGCAGCGTTGTGGAGGATGGCTACACCTTC,CSVVEDGYTF
TRBV6-5,.,.,13,TRBJ1-1,TGTGCCAGCAGTTACGGGGGGGGTACTGAAGCTTTCTTT,CASSYGGGTEAFF
TRBV6-5,once,.,16,TRBJ1-3,TGTGCCAGCAGTTACTCGTCAGTTTCCCCTGGAAACACCATATATTTT,CASSYSSVSPGNTIYF
TRBV3-1/TRBV3-2,.,.,16,TRBJ2-5,TGTGCCAGCAGCCACCCCCGACTAGTGAGTCAAGAGACCCAGTACTTC,CASSHPRLVSQETQYF
TRBV5-6,.,.,15,TRBJ2-3,TGTGCCAGCAGCTCGCTGACTAGGAACACAGATACGCAGTATTTT,CASSSLTRNTDTQYF